The 26 T cell receptor beta chains presented below share a single source sample, sequenced in a study of T cell responses to AZD1222 COVID-19 vaccine. Using immunoSEQ multiplex PCR, the repertoire was profiled, and TCRdb retains in-frame clones only, with some absent. The repertoire holds 85,000 to 95,000 clones, with 90% as singletons. The sequences come from peripheral blood, collected on day 0 of AZD1222 vaccination. These receptors all come from an adult in good health.

For the CDR3, the DNA is TGCAGCGTTGGGGGGACAGGTGTCGGAATGAACACTGAAGCTTTCTTT. This encodes CSVGGTGVGMNTEAFF. V usage is TRBV29-1 and J usage is TRBJ1-1; TRBD1 matches 8 bases. Germline CDR1 is SQVTM and CDR2 is ANQGSEA. There are 16 residues in the CDR3. Losses at the gene ends were 4 bases for V and 0 bases for J; bases not matched to a gene: 10.

The CDR3 sequence is CASSPPGTGNQPQHF. In nucleotides, the CDR3 is TGTGCCAGCTCACCACCGGGGACAGGGAATCAGCCCCAGCATTTT. The gene calls are TRBV18 and TRBJ1-5, with 9 bases matching TRBD1. The CDR3 extends over 15 amino acids. The J segment lost 4 bases and the V segment lost 0 bases, leaving 1 base of the junction unmatched. Germline V lookup: CDR1 KGHSH, CDR2 LQKENI.

The V call is TRBV6-2 or TRBV6-3, the J call TRBJ1-5, with 10 bases lining up with TRBD1. Germline CDR1 and CDR2: MNHEY and SVGEGT. The CDR3 covers 16 residues. Trimming at V came to 2 bases and at J to 4 bases, leaving 5 bases not matched to a gene. The CDR3 spells CASSYRTGGSNQPQHF. As DNA, the CDR3 is TGTGCCAGCAGTTACAGGACAGGGGGTTCGAATCAGCCCCAGCATTTT.

The chain employs TRBV13 and TRBJ2-7; D unresolved. This CDR3 has 13 amino acids. The ends were cut back, 0 bases at V and 3 bases at J, with 6 bases in the middle. The germline V gene encodes CDR1 PRHDT and CDR2 FYEKMQ (reference sequence). The CDR3 DNA is TGTGCCAGCAGCTTAGGGGCAGGCTACGAGCAGTACTTC. Translation: CASSLGAGYEQYF.

The chain couples TRBV15 to TRBJ1-4; D remains ambiguous. This CDR3 region has 12 residues. CDR1 and CDR2 from the germline V gene are LNHNV and YYDKDF (reference sequence). V was clipped by 4 bases and J by 4 bases, with 4 bases between them. The CDR3 nucleotides are TGTGCCACCAGCACATATAATGAAAAACTGTTTTTT. This sequence encodes CATSTYNEKLFF.

This clone was seen a single time. The rearrangement links TRBV5-6 to TRBJ2-7; 12 nucleotides match TRBD1. The CDR3 has 13 residues. V lost 4 bases, J lost 9 bases, and 5 bases stayed unmatched. CDR1 and CDR2 from the germline V gene are SGHDT and YYEEEE. CDR3 amino acids: CASSTGQGASQYF. Here the CDR3 DNA reads TGTGCCAGCAGCACGGGACAGGGGGCATCGCAGTACTTC.

The gene calls are TRBV4-3 and TRBJ2-7, with 9 bases matching TRBD1. V was clipped by 4 bases and J by 2 bases; unmatched bases: 6. The CDR3 has 15 residues. Germline CDR1 reads LGHNA; CDR2 reads YSLEER. The DNA of the CDR3 is TGCGCCAGCAGCCCGGACAGGGGAGCCACCTACGAGCAGTACTTC. This sequence encodes CASSPDRGATYEQYF.

The chain joins TRBV6-5 to TRBJ1-2; 7 bases are a match to TRBD1. Looked up from germline, CDR1 is MNHEY and CDR2 is SVGAGI. This CDR3 spans 13 amino acids. V was pared by 6 bases and J by 9 bases, with 10 bases of the junction left unmatched. For the CDR3, the DNA is TGTGCCAGCAGCATCGACAGGGACGCTAGCTACACCTTC. Translated, it gives CASSIDRDASYTF.

The V gene is TRBV5-1, the J gene TRBJ2-7; 16 bases are shared with TRBD2. The CDR3 has 17 amino acids. Germline CDR1 SGHRS, CDR2 YFSETQ. The V segment lost 4 bases and the J segment 5 bases; nucleotides outside the gene matches: 9. The CDR3: CASSAGTSGGALHEQYF. The CDR3 nucleotides read TGCGCCAGCAGCGCCGGGACTAGCGGGGGGGCGTTACACGAGCAGTACTTC.

The chain employs TRBV5-6 and TRBJ1-2, with TRBD1 matching over 9 bases. The junction had 7 bases not matched to a gene; V was cut back by 4 bases and J by 6 bases. The length of the CDR3 is 14 residues. Germline assignment: CDR1 SGHDT and CDR2 YYEEEE. CDR3 sequence: CASSPTGGSDGYTF. The DNA of the CDR3 is TGTGCCAGCAGCCCAACAGGGGGCTCGGATGGCTACACCTTC.

The chain combines TRBV6-1 with TRBJ2-1; 8 bases align to TRBD1. This CDR3 has 16 residues. J lost 9 bases, V lost 4 bases, and 14 bases had no gene match. The V gene's germline CDR1 is MNHNS and CDR2 SASEGT. The CDR3 DNA is TGTGCCAGCAGTGGAAGGCAGGGGGCGGACTTGGGTGAGCAGTTCTTC. This sequence encodes CASSGRQGADLGEQFF.

CDR3 loop: CASSQPAGREEREAFF. The CDR3 region has the DNA TGTGCCAGCAGCCAACCCGCCGGGCGGGAAGAGAGGGAAGCTTTCTTT. The chain uses TRBV3-1 (or the pseudogene TRBV3-2) and TRBJ1-1, with D unresolved. Trimming cost V 2 bases and J 8 bases, with 21 bases left between them. This CDR3 region has 16 residues. Germline V gives CDR1 LGHDT, CDR2 YNNKEL (reference sequence).

The chain uses TRBV7-8 and TRBJ1-5, with 8 bases matching TRBD1. The J segment lost 6 bases and the V segment lost 5 bases, leaving 9 bases of the junction unmatched. The V gene's germline CDR1 is SGHVS and CDR2 FQNEAQ. The CDR3 runs to 15 residues. In DNA form, the CDR3 reads TGTGCCAGCAGCCCAACAGGGGGGAAAGGTCAGCCCCAGCATTTT. Its protein is CASSPTGGKGQPQHF.

The V and J genes are TRBV5-1 and TRBJ2-5; D is unclear. Germline V gene sequence: CDR1 SGHRS, CDR2 YFSETQ. The CDR3 has 12 amino acids. Trimming took 1 base from V and 4 from J, leaving 5 bases between them. The CDR3 sequence: CASSLYRETQYF. The DNA of the CDR3 is TGCGCCAGCAGCTTGTACAGAGAGACCCAGTACTTC.

A single count supports this clone. The chain links TRBV5-5 to TRBJ2-1, with TRBD2 matching over 11 bases. The germline V gene encodes CDR1 SGHKS and CDR2 YYEKEE (reference sequence). Unmatched junction bases numbered 0, after V lost 1 base and J lost 3 bases. The CDR3 totals 15 residues. The CDR3 region is CASSLTSGSYNEQFF. The CDR3 bases are TGTGCCAGCAGCTTGACTAGCGGGAGCTACAATGAGCAGTTCTTC.

The V call is TRBV2, the J call TRBJ1-2; 9 nucleotides agree with TRBD1. V gave up 2 bases and J gave up 3 bases; unmatched junction bases: 4. CDR1 is SNHLY, CDR2 FYNNEI, per germline. The CDR3 loop spans 15 amino acids. The CDR3 nucleotides read TGTGCCAGCAGTGAACAACAGGGGGCTGACTATGGCTACACCTTC. This codes for CASSEQQGADYGYTF.

The J gene is TRBJ1-3, the V gene TRBV10-2, with D perhaps TRBD1 (5 bases). There are 19 residues in the CDR3. CDR1 and CDR2 from the germline V gene are WSHSY and SAAADI. Deletions cut 0 bases from V and 3 bases from J, with 21 bases between. The CDR3: CASSESSTRGFGGGNTIYF. Here the CDR3 DNA reads TGCGCCAGCAGTGAGTCATCGACTCGGGGGTTCGGTGGTGGAAACACCATATATTTT.

The DNA of the CDR3 is TGTGCCTGGAGTGGGCCGACCGGGTGGGGGTTCTTC. Encoded protein: CAWSGPTGWGFF. This chain connects TRBV30 to TRBJ2-1; D is unclear. This CDR3 region has 12 residues. V gave up 1 base and J gave up 15 bases, with 16 bases separating them. Germline V lookup: CDR1 GTSNPN, CDR2 SVGIG (reference sequence).

This clone has just one count. The rearrangement joins TRBV11-3 to TRBJ1-5, with D uncertain. The V end was cut by 1 base, the J end by 4 bases, with 11 bases between. Germline V CDR1 and CDR2: SGHNT, YENEEA. There are 15 residues in the CDR3. CDR3 DNA: TGTGCCAGCAGCTTAGGACCTCTTGGGAATCAGCCCCAGCATTTT. It is translated as CASSLGPLGNQPQHF.

This chain joins TRBV4-1 and TRBJ1-2, with D unclear. Germline lookup yields CDR1 MGHRA and CDR2 YSYEKL. The V end was cut by 7 bases, the J end by 2 bases, with 11 bases between. The CDR3 runs to 13 residues. Written as DNA, the CDR3 is TGCGCCAGCACCCCTTTCGGGAACTATGGCTACACCTTC. Protein sequence: CASTPFGNYGYTF.

This chain links TRBV20-1 with TRBJ1-2; TRBD1 might be the D (6 bases). CDR3 size: 14 residues. Germline CDR1 DFQATT, CDR2 SNEGSKA (reference sequence). Trimming shortened V by 3 bases and J by 6 bases, and 17 bases separated the two germline ends. The CDR3: CSASYSGGRDGYTF. DNA for the CDR3: TGCAGTGCTAGTTATTCCGGGGGCAGAGATGGCTACACCTTC.

The chain links TRBV29-1 to TRBJ2-3; weak D call: TRBD2 (6 bases). This CDR3 has 14 amino acids. CDR1 is SQVTM, CDR2 ANQGSEA, per germline. Trimming left V 7 bases short and J 4 bases short, with 18 bases between. The CDR3 DNA follows: TGCAGCGCCTTGGTAGGACTAAATTCAGATACGCAGTATTTT. Translation gives CSALVGLNSDTQYF.

Only one count was recorded for this clone. The chain links TRBV7-2 to TRBJ1-6; TRBD1 agrees at 9 bases. Germline V lookup: CDR1 SGHTA, CDR2 FQGNSA. CDR3 length: 17 amino acids. V lost 6 bases, J lost 7 bases, and 13 bases stayed unmatched. The CDR3 bases are TGTGCCAGCAGTTTTCGCCCGACCGGGACAGGGAATTCACCCCTCCACTTT. It yields the protein CASSFRPTGTGNSPLHF.

The chain recombines TRBV18 with TRBJ1-4; perhaps TRBD1 as D (5 bases). The V and J ends lost 6 bases and 4 bases respectively, with 9 bases between them. The CDR3 runs 13 residues. Looked up from germline, CDR1 is KGHSH and CDR2 is LQKENI. The CDR3 DNA sequence: TGTGCCAGCTCTAGAGACAGTAATGAAAAACTGTTTTTT. Its protein is CASSRDSNEKLFF.

The chain couples TRBV9 to TRBJ2-5, with 7 bases fitting TRBD1. Per the germline V gene, CDR1 is SGDLS and CDR2 is YYNGEE. V was clipped by 3 bases and J by 5 bases; unmatched bases: 13. This CDR3 has 16 amino acids. The CDR3 DNA sequence: TGTGCCAGCAGCGCCACAACACAGGGGACCTGGGAGACCCAGTACTTC. This translates into CASSATTQGTWETQYF.

The chain recombines TRBV19 with TRBJ1-5; D is uncertain. V was clipped by 9 bases and J by 0 bases, with 12 bases between them. This CDR3 is 14 amino acids long. The germline V gene encodes CDR1 LNHDA and CDR2 SQIVND (reference sequence). CDR3 DNA sequence: TGTGCCAGCCAGTTAGGGTATAGCAATCAGCCCCAGCATTTT. Encoded protein: CASQLGYSNQPQHF.